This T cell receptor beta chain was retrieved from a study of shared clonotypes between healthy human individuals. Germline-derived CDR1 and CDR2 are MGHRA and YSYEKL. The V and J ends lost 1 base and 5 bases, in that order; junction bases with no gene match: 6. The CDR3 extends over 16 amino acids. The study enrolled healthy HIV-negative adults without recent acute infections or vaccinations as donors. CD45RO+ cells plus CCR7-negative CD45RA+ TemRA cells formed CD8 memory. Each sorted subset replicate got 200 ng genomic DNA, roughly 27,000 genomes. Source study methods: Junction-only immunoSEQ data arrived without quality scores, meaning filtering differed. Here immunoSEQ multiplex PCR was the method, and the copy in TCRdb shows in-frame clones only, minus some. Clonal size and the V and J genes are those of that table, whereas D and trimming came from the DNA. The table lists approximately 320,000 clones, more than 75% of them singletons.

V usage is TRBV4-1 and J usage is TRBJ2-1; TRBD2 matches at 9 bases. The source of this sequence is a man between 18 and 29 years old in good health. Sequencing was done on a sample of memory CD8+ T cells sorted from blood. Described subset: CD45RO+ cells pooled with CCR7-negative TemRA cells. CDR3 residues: CASSQVQTSGNNEQFF. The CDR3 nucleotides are TGCGCCAGCAGCCAAGTTCAGACTAGCGGAAACAATGAGCAGTTCTTC.